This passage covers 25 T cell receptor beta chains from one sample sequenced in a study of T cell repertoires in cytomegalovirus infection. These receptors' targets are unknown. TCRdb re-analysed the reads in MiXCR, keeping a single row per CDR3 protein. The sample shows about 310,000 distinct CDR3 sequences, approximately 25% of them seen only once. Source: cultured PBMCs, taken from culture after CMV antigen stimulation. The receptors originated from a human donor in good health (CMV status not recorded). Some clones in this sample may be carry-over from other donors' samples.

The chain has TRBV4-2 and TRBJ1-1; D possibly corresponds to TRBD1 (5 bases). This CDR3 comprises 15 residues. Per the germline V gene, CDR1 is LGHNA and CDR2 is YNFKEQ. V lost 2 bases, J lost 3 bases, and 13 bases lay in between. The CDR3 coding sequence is TGTGCCAGCAGCCAAAGGCGGGGGAGAGACACTGAAGCTTTCTTT. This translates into CASSQRRGRDTEAFF.

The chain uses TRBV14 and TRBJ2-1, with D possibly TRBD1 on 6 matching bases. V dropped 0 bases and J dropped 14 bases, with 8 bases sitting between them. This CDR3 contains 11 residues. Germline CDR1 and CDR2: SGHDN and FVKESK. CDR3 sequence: CASSQDPGEFF. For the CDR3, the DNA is TGTGCCAGCAGCCAAGATCCAGGGGAGTTCTTC.

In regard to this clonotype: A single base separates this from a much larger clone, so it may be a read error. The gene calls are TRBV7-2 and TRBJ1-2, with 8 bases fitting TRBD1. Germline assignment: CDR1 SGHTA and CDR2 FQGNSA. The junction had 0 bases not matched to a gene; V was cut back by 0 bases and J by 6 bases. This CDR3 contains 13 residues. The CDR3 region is CASSLATGDGYTF. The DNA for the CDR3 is TGTGCCAGCAGCTTAGCGACAGGGGATGGCTACACCTTC.

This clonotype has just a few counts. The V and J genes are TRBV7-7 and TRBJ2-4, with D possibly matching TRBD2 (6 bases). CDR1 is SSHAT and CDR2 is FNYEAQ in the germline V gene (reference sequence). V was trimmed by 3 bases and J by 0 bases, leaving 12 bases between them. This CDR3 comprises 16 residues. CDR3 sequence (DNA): TGTGCCAGCAGCTTCTCCGGGGGAGGAGCCAAAAACATTCAGTACTTC. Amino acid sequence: CASSFSGGGAKNIQYF.

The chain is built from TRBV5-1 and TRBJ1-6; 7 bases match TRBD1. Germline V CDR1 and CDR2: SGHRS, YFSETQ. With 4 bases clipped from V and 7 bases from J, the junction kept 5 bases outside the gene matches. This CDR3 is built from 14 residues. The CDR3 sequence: CASSPTGTNSPLHF. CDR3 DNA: TGCGCCAGCAGCCCGACAGGGACCAATTCACCCCTCCACTTT.

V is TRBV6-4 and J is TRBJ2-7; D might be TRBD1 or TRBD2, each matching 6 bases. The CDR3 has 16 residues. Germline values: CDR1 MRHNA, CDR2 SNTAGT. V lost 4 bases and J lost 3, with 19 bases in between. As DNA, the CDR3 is TGTGCCAGCAGTGGGGGGGACACCAGTTTTTTCTACGAGCAGTACGTC. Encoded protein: CASSGGDTSFFYEQYV.

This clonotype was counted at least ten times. The CDR3 region has the DNA TGTGCCAGCAGCTCAATTGGACAGGGGGACTATGGCTACACCTTC. It encodes CASSSIGQGDYGYTF. This chain joins TRBV7-8 and TRBJ1-2; 10 bases are a match to TRBD1. Germline CDR1 and CDR2: SGHVS and FQNEAQ. Trimming cost V 4 bases and J 3 bases; bases outside gene matches: 5. The CDR3 contains 15 residues.

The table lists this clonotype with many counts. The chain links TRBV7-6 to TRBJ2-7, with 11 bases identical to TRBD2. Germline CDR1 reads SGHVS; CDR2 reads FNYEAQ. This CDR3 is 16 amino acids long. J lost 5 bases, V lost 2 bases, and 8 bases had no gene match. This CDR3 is CASSLSPTSGNNEQYV. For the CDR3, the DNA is TGTGCCAGCAGCTTAAGCCCGACTAGCGGGAATAACGAGCAGTACGTC.

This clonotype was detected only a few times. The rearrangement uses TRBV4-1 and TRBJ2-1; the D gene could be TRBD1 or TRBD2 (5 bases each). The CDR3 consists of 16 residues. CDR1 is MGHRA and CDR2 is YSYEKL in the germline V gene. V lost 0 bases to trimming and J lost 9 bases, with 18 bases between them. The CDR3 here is CASSQEGTRRGGEQFF. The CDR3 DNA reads TGCGCCAGCAGCCAAGAAGGGACGCGGAGAGGTGGTGAGCAGTTCTTC.

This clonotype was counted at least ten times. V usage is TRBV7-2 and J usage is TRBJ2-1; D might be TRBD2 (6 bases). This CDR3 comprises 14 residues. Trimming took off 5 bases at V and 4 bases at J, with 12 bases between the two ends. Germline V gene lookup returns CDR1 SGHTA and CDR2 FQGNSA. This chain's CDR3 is CASSAWTTYNEQFF. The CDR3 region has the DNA TGTGCCAGCAGCGCCTGGACTACTTACAATGAGCAGTTCTTC.

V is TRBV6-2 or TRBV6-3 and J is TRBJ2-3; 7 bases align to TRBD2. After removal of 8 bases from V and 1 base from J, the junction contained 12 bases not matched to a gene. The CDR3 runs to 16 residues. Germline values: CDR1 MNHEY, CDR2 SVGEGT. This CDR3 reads CASHNFSSGGTDTQYF. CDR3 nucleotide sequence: TGTGCCAGCCATAATTTCTCAAGCGGGGGCACAGATACGCAGTATTTT.

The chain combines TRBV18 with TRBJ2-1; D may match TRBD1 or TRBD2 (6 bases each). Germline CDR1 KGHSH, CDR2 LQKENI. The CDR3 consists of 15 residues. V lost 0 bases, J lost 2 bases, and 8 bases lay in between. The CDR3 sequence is CASSPPRDTYNEQFF. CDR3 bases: TGTGCCAGCTCACCACCGCGGGACACCTACAATGAGCAGTTCTTC.

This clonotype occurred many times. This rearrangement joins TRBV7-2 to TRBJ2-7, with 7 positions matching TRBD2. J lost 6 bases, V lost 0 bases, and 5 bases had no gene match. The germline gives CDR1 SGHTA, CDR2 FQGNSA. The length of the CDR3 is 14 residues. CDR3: CASSLAGGPPEQYF. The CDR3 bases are TGTGCCAGCAGCTTAGCGGGAGGGCCCCCCGAGCAGTACTTC. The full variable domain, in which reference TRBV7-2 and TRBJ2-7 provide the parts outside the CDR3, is GAGVSQSPSNKVTEKGKDVELRCDPISGHTALYWYRQSLGQGLEFLIYFQGNSAPDKSGLPSDRFSAERTGGSVSTLTIQRTQQEDSAVYLCASSLAGGPPEQYFGPGTRLTVT.

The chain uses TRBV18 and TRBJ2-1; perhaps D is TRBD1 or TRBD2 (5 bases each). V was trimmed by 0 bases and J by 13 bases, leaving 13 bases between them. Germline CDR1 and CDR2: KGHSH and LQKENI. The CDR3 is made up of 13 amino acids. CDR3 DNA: TGTGCCAGCTCACCACCGGTGGGGGTTGGACAGTTCTTC. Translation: CASSPPVGVGQFF.

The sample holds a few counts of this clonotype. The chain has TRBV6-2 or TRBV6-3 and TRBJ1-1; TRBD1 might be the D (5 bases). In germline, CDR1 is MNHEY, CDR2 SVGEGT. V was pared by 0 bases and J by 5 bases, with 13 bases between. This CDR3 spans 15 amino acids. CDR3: CASSYSLRWGTEAFF. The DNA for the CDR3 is TGTGCCAGCAGTTACTCGTTGCGATGGGGGACTGAAGCTTTCTTT.

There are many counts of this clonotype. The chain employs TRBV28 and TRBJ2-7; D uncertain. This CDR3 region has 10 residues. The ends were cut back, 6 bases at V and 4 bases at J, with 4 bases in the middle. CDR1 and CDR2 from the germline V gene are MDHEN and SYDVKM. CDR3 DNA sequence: TGTGCCAGCAGACGGTACGAGCAGTACTTC. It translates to CASRRYEQYF.

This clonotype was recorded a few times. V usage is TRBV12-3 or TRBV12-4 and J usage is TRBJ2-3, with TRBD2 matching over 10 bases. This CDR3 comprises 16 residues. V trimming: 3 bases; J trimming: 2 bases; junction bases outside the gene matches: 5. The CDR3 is CASSFLLAGYTDTQYF. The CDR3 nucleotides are TGTGCCAGCAGTTTCTTACTAGCGGGATACACAGATACGCAGTATTTT.

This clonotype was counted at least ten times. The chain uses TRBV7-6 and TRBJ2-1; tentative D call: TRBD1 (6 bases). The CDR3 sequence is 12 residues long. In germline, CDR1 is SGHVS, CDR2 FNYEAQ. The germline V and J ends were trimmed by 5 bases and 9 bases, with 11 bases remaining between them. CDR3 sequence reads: CASSAQGSEQFF. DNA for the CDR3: TGTGCCAGCAGCGCCCAGGGGAGTGAGCAGTTCTTC.

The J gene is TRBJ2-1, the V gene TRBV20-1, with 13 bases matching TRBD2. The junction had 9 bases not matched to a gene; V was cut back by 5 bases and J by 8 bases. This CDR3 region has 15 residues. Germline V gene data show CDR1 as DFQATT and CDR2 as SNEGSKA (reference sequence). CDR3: CSARGLAGEVYEQFF. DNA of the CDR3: TGCAGTGCTCGCGGACTAGCGGGAGAAGTATATGAGCAGTTCTTC.

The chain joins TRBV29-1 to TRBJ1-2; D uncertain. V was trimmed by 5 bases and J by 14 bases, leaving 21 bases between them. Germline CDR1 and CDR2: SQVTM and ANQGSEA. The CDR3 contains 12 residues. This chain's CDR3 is CSVPGALRAYTF. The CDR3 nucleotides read TGCAGCGTTCCGGGAGCGTTGCGGGCCTATACCTTC.

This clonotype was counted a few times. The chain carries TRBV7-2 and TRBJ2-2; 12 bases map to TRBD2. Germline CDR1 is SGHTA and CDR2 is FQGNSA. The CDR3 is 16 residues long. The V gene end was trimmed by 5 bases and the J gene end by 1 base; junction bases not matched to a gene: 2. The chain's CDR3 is CASSQGLAGNTGELFF. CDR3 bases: TGTGCCAGCAGCCAGGGACTAGCGGGGAACACCGGGGAGCTGTTTTTT.

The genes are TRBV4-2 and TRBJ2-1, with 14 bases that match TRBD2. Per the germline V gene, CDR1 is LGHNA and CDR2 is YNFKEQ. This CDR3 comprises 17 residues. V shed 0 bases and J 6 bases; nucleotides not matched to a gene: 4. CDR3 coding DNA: TGTGCCAGCAGCCAAGAACACGGACTAGCGGGAGGCAATGAGCAGTTCTTC. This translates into CASSQEHGLAGGNEQFF.

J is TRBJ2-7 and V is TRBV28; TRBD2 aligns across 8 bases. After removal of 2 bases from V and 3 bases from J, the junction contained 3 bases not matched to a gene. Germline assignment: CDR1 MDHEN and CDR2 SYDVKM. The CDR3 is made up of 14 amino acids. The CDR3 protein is CASSLHGGVYEQYF. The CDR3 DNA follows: TGTGCCAGCAGTTTACACGGGGGGGTCTACGAGCAGTACTTC.

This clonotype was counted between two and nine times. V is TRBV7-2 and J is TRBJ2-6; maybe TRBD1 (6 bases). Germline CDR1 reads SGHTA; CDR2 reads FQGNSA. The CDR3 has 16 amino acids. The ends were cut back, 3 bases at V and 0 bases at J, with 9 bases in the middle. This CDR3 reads CASSFTGSSGANVLTF. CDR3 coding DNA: TGTGCCAGCAGCTTCACAGGGTCCTCTGGGGCCAACGTCCTGACTTTC.

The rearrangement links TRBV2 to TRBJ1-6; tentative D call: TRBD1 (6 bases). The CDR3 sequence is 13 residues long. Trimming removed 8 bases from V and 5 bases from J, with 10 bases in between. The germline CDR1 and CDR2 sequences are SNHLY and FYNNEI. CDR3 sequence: CASQTGNNSPLHF. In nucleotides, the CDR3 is TGTGCCAGCCAAACAGGGAATAATTCACCCCTCCACTTT.